This paragraph covers one TCR beta chain sequence. Its target is not known. The entry originates in a study of T cell responses to AZD1222 COVID-19 vaccine. The study's findings and limits: Two AZD1222 doses significantly raised spike-specific TCR breadth and depth over controls.

Assay used: immunoSEQ multiplex PCR; TCRdb lists only in-frame clones, some missing. The repertoire holds about 120,000 clones, with less than 90% as singletons. The sequenced sample was peripheral blood, obtained on day 0 of AZD1222 vaccination. This TCR came from an adult in good health.

The CDR3 reads CASSPSDGSYEQYF. The CDR3 bases are TGTGCCAGCAGTCCCTCAGACGGTTCCTACGAGCAGTACTTC. The chain combines TRBV27 with TRBJ2-7; no reliable D call. Germline values: CDR1 MNHEY, CDR2 SMNVEV (reference sequence). CDR3 length: 14 residues. V lost 5 bases to trimming and J lost 1 base, with 12 bases between them.